Presented here are 21 T cell receptor beta chains from one specimen sequenced in a study of T cell repertoires in cytomegalovirus infection. MiXCR was run by TCRdb on the reads, yielding one entry per CDR3 protein. The sample carries some 320,000 distinct CDR3 sequences, about 27% recorded once. These receptors have no known antigen. This sample comprised cultured PBMCs, obtained from culture after CMV antigen stimulation. The receptor set was obtained from a human donor in good health (CMV status not recorded). Some clones in this sample may be carry-over from other donors' samples.

The V gene is TRBV7-2, the J gene TRBJ1-1; a possible D gene is TRBD1 (6 bases). The V gene lost 5 bases and the J gene lost 6 bases, with 10 bases spanning the gap. CDR1 and CDR2 from the germline V gene are SGHTA and FQGNSA. The CDR3 loop spans 12 amino acids. The chain's CDR3 is CASSPGVSEAFF. For the CDR3, the DNA is TGTGCCAGCAGCCCAGGGGTCTCTGAAGCTTTCTTT.

This clonotype was counted only a few times. The rearrangement uses TRBV6-1 and TRBJ1-1; D is uncertain. CDR3 length equals 12 residues. V was clipped by 0 bases and J by 10 bases, with 9 bases between them. CDR1 MNHNS and CDR2 SASEGT come from the germline V gene. As DNA, the CDR3 is TGTGCCAGCAGTGAAGCGCGTAGGGTAGCTTTCTTT. It specifies CASSEARRVAFF.

The chain couples TRBV5-4 to TRBJ1-4; no clear D. V shed 1 base and J shed 0 bases, with 4 bases lying between them. CDR3 size: 14 residues. In germline, CDR1 is SGHNT, CDR2 YYREEE (reference sequence). The CDR3 here is CASSLQATNEKLFF. CDR3 nucleotides: TGTGCCAGCAGCTTGCAAGCAACTAATGAAAAACTGTTTTTT.

CDR3 coding DNA: TGCGCCAGCAGCTCAACAGGACAGGGAGGCACTGAAGCTTTCTTT. Translating it yields CASSSTGQGGTEAFF. The chain recombines TRBV5-1 with TRBJ1-1; 8 positions agree with TRBD1. The CDR3 totals 15 residues. The junction had 8 bases not matched to a gene; V was cut back by 3 bases and J by 4 bases. Germline CDR1 and CDR2: SGHRS and YFSETQ.

At least ten counts were recorded for this clonotype. V and J are TRBV12-5 and TRBJ1-2; a weak D match, TRBD1 (6 bases). This CDR3 spans 13 amino acids. From germline, CDR1 is LGHNT and CDR2 FRNRAP. The V gene lost 3 bases and the J gene lost 6 bases, with 11 bases spanning the gap. The CDR3, as DNA: TGTGCTAGTGGTTTCAAGAACAGGGATGGCTACACCTTC. Protein: CASGFKNRDGYTF.

This clonotype was counted many times. This chain links TRBV12-3 or TRBV12-4 with TRBJ2-1; 9 positions match TRBD2. The V segment lost 6 bases and the J segment 7 bases; nucleotides outside the gene matches: 7. The CDR3 has 14 amino acids. CDR3 protein: CASRDSGSKNEQFF. The DNA for the CDR3 is TGTGCCAGCAGAGATAGCGGGAGTAAAAATGAGCAGTTCTTC.

In its sample, this clonotype was seen many times. The chain carries TRBV7-3 and TRBJ2-1; 12 bases are a match to TRBD2. In germline, CDR1 is SGHTA, CDR2 FQGTGA. The CDR3 covers 16 residues. J gave up 4 bases and V 3 bases, and 4 bases lay outside the gene matches. CDR3 nucleotides: TGTGCCAGCAGCTTGACTAGCGGGAGAGGTTACAATGAGCAGTTCTTC. It yields the protein CASSLTSGRGYNEQFF.

The table lists this clonotype with a count of one. The chain couples TRBV15 to TRBJ2-1, with D possibly TRBD1 on 5 matching bases. V was cut by 5 bases and J by 6 bases, with 8 bases left in between. The CDR3 sequence is 12 residues long. The germline gives CDR1 LNHNV, CDR2 YYDKDF (reference sequence). The CDR3 DNA is TGTGCCACCAGCCCAGGGTTCAATGAGCAGTTCTTC. Amino acids: CATSPGFNEQFF.

In DNA form, the CDR3 reads TGTGCCAGCAGCCTATACGGTGGGGGGGGGGCCAACGAGCAGTACTTC. Translation gives CASSLYGGGGANEQYF. The chain joins TRBV7-9 to TRBJ2-7; TRBD2 is a possible D gene (7 bases). Trimming took 5 bases from V and 5 from J, leaving 22 bases between them. The CDR3 totals 16 residues. Per the germline V gene, CDR1 is SEHNR and CDR2 is FQNEAQ (reference sequence).

This clonotype was detected ten times or more. The chain recombines TRBV7-6 with TRBJ2-5, with 12 bases identical to TRBD2. V lost 3 bases to trimming and J lost 5 bases; unmatched junction nucleotides: 7. This CDR3 spans 16 amino acids. Germline V gives CDR1 SGHVS, CDR2 FNYEAQ. This chain's CDR3 is CASSFGLAGRVETQYF. The CDR3 nucleotides are TGTGCCAGCAGCTTCGGACTAGCGGGGAGAGTGGAGACCCAGTACTTC. Using reference TRBV7-6 and TRBJ2-5 for the parts outside the CDR3, the full variable domain is GAGVSQSPRYKVTKRGQDVALRCDPISGHVSLYWYRQALGQGPEFLTYFNYEAQQDKSGLPNDRFSAERPEGSISTLTIQRTEQRDSAMYRCASSFGLAGRVETQYFGPGTRLLVL.

This clonotype was counted a few times. The chain links TRBV4-1 to TRBJ1-2, with D tentatively TRBD1 (5 bases). Looked up from germline, CDR1 is MGHRA and CDR2 is YSYEKL. The CDR3 is made up of 15 amino acids. The V end lost 2 bases, the J end lost 4 bases, and 14 bases lay between the germline ends. The CDR3 DNA follows: TGCGCCAGCAGCCAACCCCTGCGCAGGGTCTATGGCTACACCTTC. Amino acids: CASSQPLRRVYGYTF.

The table lists this clonotype with a few counts. The chain carries TRBV7-8 and TRBJ2-1; D tentatively fits TRBD1 or TRBD2 (6 bases each). Germline V gives CDR1 SGHVS, CDR2 FQNEAQ. V gave up 5 bases and J gave up 4 bases, with 15 bases separating them. CDR3 size: 15 residues. For the CDR3, the DNA is TGTGCCAGCAGCCCTAGGGGGGTAGCATACAATGAGCAGTTCTTC. Translating gives CASSPRGVAYNEQFF.

The table lists this clonotype with many counts. This sequence joins TRBV7-2 and TRBJ2-7, with 12 bases matching TRBD2. The CDR3 covers 16 residues. J was trimmed by 7 bases and V by 5 bases; bases with no gene match: 12. Germline CDR1 and CDR2: SGHTA and FQGNSA. The DNA for the CDR3 is TGTGCCAGCAGCCCCCAGCTAGCGGGAGGGCCGAGGGAGCAGTACTTC. Translated, it gives CASSPQLAGGPREQYF.

This clonotype was recorded many times. V and J are TRBV7-8 and TRBJ1-1; D may be TRBD1 (5 bases). This CDR3 contains 16 residues. The V and J ends lost 4 bases and 1 base respectively, with 16 bases between them. The germline V gene has CDR1 SGHVS and CDR2 FQNEAQ. CDR3 amino acids: CASSSHLREANTEAFF. In DNA, the CDR3 is TGTGCCAGCAGCTCACACCTCAGGGAAGCGAACACTGAAGCTTTCTTT.

This clonotype has a handful of counts. The V gene is TRBV20-1, the J gene TRBJ2-7; 13 positions agree with TRBD2. The CDR3 extends over 14 amino acids. V dropped 2 bases and J dropped 5; count of bases not matched to a gene: 3. CDR1 is DFQATT and CDR2 is SNEGSKA in the germline V gene (reference sequence). The CDR3: CSARWTSGGHEQYF. The DNA for the CDR3 is TGCAGTGCTAGATGGACTAGCGGGGGCCACGAGCAGTACTTC.

The table lists this clonotype with a few counts. The chain joins TRBV19 to TRBJ2-1; 8 positions match TRBD2. This CDR3 is 16 amino acids long. J lost 10 bases, V lost 3 bases, and 14 bases had no gene match. Germline V lookup: CDR1 LNHDA, CDR2 SQIVND (reference sequence). CDR3 sequence reads: CASSIFGAGADKEQFF. The DNA for the CDR3 is TGTGCCAGTAGTATTTTCGGAGCGGGGGCCGATAAGGAGCAGTTCTTC.

This clonotype has only a few counts. The junction does not match germline at one end; this may be a read error. The gene calls are TRBV4-1 and TRBJ1-5, with a possible D match to TRBD1 (6 bases). The CDR3 contains 14 residues. The germline CDR1 and CDR2 sequences are MGHRA and YSYEKL. The CDR3 region is CASSTGQNNQPQHF. CDR3 DNA: TGTGCCAGCAGCACCGGACAGAACAATCAGCCCCAGCATTTT.

In this sample, this clonotype turned up a few times. The gene calls are TRBV11-2 and TRBJ2-2, with a tentative D call TRBD2 (6 bases). The CDR3 loop spans 14 amino acids. Germline V CDR1 and CDR2: SGHAT, FQNNGV. V was trimmed by 3 bases and J by 3 bases, leaving 8 bases between them. CDR3 in amino acids: CASSLGLYTGELFF. DNA for the CDR3: TGTGCCAGCAGCTTGGGACTCTACACCGGGGAGCTGTTTTTT. Based on the CDR3 plus reference TRBV11-2 and TRBJ2-2, the full variable domain is EAGVAQSPRYKIIEKRQSVAFWCNPISGHATLYWYQQILGQGPKLLIQFQNNGVVDDSQLPKDRFSAERLKGVDSTLKIQPAKLEDSAVYLCASSLGLYTGELFFGEGSRLTVL.

The chain carries TRBV29-1 and TRBJ1-2, with TRBD1 matching 7 bases. J gave up 5 bases and V 4 bases, and 7 bases lay outside the gene matches. The CDR3 spans 13 residues. Germline loops: CDR1 SQVTM, CDR2 ANQGSEA. CDR3 in amino acids: CSVGGRGAYGYTF. The CDR3 DNA is TGCAGCGTTGGTGGCAGGGGGGCGTATGGCTACACCTTC. The full variable domain, with the rest looked up from reference TRBV29-1 and TRBJ1-2, is SAVISQKPSRDICQRGTSLTIQCQVDSQVTMMFWYRQQPGQSLTLIATANQGSEATYESGFVIDKFPISRPNLTFSTLTVSNMSPEDSSIYLCSVGGRGAYGYTFGSGTRLTVV.

This clonotype was seen just once. This sequence joins TRBV20-1 and TRBJ1-1; no firm D call. The CDR3 spans 13 residues. Germline loops: CDR1 DFQATT, CDR2 SNEGSKA (reference sequence). Trimming stripped 6 bases from V and 2 bases from J, with 13 bases between. CDR3 protein: CSAPDGRNTEAFF. The CDR3, as DNA: TGCAGTGCGCCGGACGGGAGAAACACTGAAGCTTTCTTT.

This chain joins TRBV19 and TRBJ2-5, with a possible D match to TRBD2 (6 bases). Germline V CDR1 and CDR2: LNHDA, SQIVND (reference sequence). V lost 3 bases, J lost 3 bases, and 14 bases lay in between. The length of the CDR3 is 15 residues. The chain's CDR3 is CASSIISGGEETQYF. CDR3 DNA: TGTGCCAGTAGTATTATATCCGGAGGGGAAGAGACCCAGTACTTC.